This TCR beta chain was observed in a study of T cell responses to AZD1222 COVID-19 vaccine. Using immunoSEQ multiplex PCR, the repertoire was profiled, and TCRdb retains in-frame clones only, with some absent. The table has about 170,000 clones, around 90% seen once; the top ten hold around 1.6%. The TCR sequence derives from an adult in good health. The sample here was peripheral blood, taken on day 0 of AZD1222 vaccination.

This CDR3 is CASSPRTSGGLWANVLTF. The CDR3 DNA follows: TGCGCCAGCAGCCCGCGGACTAGCGGAGGGCTCTGGGCCAACGTCCTGACTTTC. V is TRBV4-1 and J is TRBJ2-6, with 10 nucleotides matching TRBD2. CDR1 is MGHRA and CDR2 is YSYEKL in the germline V gene. V lost 4 bases to trimming and J lost 5 bases; unmatched junction nucleotides: 11. This CDR3 comprises 18 residues.